This T cell receptor (beta chain) emerged from a study of OX40 agonist ivuxolimab in advanced cancers. Study information: The eligibility criteria allowed prior anti-PD-1, anti-PD-L1 or anti-CTLA-4 therapy, and around 40% had some.

Repertoires were generated with immunoSEQ multiplex PCR, while TCRdb's copy carries only in-frame clones and drops some. In the table there are around 45,000 clones, around nine tenths of which are singletons. Autoimmune disease history or systemic immunosuppression barred patients. Per germline, CDR1 SQVTM and CDR2 ANQGSEA. Trimming stripped 4 bases from V and 2 bases from J, with 8 bases between. This CDR3 is built from 12 residues. J is TRBJ2-5 and V is TRBV29-1; D is unresolved. Specimen: CD4+ or CD8+ T cells sorted from blood, collected in a trial of the OX40 agonist ivuxolimab. The receptor's source is an adult with an advanced solid tumor such as melanoma, head and neck, liver or kidney cancer. In nucleotides, the CDR3 is TGCAGCGTTGGTAGGGCGCAAGAGACCCAGTACTTC. This codes for CSVGRAQETQYF. Drawing the rest from reference TRBV29-1 and TRBJ2-5, the complete variable domain is SAVISQKPSRDICQRGTSLTIQCQVDSQVTMMFWYRQQPGQSLTLIATANQGSEATYESGFVIDKFPISRPNLTFSTLTVSNMSPEDSSIYLCSVGRAQETQYFGPGTRLLVL.